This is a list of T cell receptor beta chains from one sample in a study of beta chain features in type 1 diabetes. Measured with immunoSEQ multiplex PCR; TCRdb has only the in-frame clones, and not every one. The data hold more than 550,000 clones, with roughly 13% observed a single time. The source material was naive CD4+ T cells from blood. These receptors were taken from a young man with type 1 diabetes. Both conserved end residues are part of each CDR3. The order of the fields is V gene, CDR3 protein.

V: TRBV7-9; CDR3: CASSLAGALSYEQYF
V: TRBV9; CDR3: CASSLSTDTQYF
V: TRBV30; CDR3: CACVTGAPYEQYF
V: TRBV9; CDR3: CASSVGSMNTEAFF
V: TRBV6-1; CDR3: CASKPGLGEETQYF
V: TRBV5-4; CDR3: CASNHRPSTDEQYF
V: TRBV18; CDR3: CASSPDTNYGYTF
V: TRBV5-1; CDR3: CASSLSGGQYNEQFF
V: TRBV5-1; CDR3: CASSLDGPKNIQYF
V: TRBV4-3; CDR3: CASSQDRGVGEAFF
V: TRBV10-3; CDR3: CAINPSGTDNLGTEAFF
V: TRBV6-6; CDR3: CASSDTGKEYF
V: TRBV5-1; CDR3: CASSLAPATPEAFF
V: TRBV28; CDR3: CASSLRVFYEQYF
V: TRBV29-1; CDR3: CSVEGQPEFTDTQYF
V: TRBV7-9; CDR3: CASSLEQLASYEQYF
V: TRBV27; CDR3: CASSLYRQGLNTEAFF
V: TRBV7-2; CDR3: CASSRGEGPYNEQFF